These 8 T cell receptor beta chains originate from one sample sequenced in a study of regulatory T cells in long-lasting Graves disease. Time point here: persistent/refractory GD, antithyroid drugs over 5 years with positive TRAb. Extracted RNA from PBMCs served as the source of the TCR library. Construction of TCR beta libraries relied on iRepertoire HTBI primers and on Arm-PCR targeting CDR3 regions. TCRdb called the multiplex PCR reads again in MiXCR, with one record for every CDR3 protein. The sample lists 450,000 or so distinct CDR3 sequences; less than 25% were seen once. This specimen was peripheral blood mononuclear cells (PBMCs), taken when the disease was refractory, from a patient treated with antithyroid drugs. Receptors were obtained from a female donor with Graves disease.

The genes are TRBV9 and TRBJ1-3, with D possibly TRBD1 on 6 matching bases. The V end lost 3 bases, the J end lost 0 bases, and 16 bases lay between the germline ends. The germline CDR1 and CDR2 sequences are SGDLS and YYNGEE. The CDR3 has 17 amino acids. CDR3 sequence reads: CASSASDSAGSGNTIYF. The DNA of the CDR3 is TGTGCCAGCAGCGCTTCGGACAGCGCAGGCTCTGGAAACACCATATATTTT.

This clonotype was detected a few times. J is TRBJ1-1 and V is TRBV5-1; TRBD1 agrees at 7 bases. This CDR3 is built from 13 residues. In germline, CDR1 is SGHRS, CDR2 YFSETQ. The junction had 3 bases not matched to a gene; V was cut back by 2 bases and J by 5 bases. The CDR3 sequence is CASSFTGETEAFF. The CDR3 DNA follows: TGCGCCAGCAGCTTTACAGGGGAGACTGAAGCTTTCTTT.

This clonotype was counted ten times or more. The chain is built from TRBV7-9 and TRBJ1-2; D unresolved. Trimming cost V 3 bases and J 1 base, with 15 bases left between them. Per germline, CDR1 SEHNR and CDR2 FQNEAQ (reference sequence). There are 16 residues in the CDR3. CDR3 protein: CASSFVDTGSNYGYTF. CDR3 DNA sequence: TGTGCCAGCAGCTTCGTTGACACCGGGAGTAACTATGGCTACACCTTC.

This clonotype was recorded many times. This chain joins TRBV7-8 and TRBJ2-7; D is unclear. The CDR3 runs 12 residues. CDR1 and CDR2 (germline): SGHVS, FQNEAQ. The ends were cut back, 8 bases at V and 9 bases at J, with 17 bases in the middle. The CDR3 DNA sequence: TGTGCCAGCCGACTCATCGGCGAGGTGCAGTACTTC. Its translation is CASRLIGEVQYF.

The CDR3: CASSLWGDIYGYTF. The CDR3, as DNA: TGTGCCAGCAGCTTGTGGGGGGATATCTATGGCTACACCTTC. The gene calls are TRBV5-6 and TRBJ1-2; D is possibly TRBD1 (5 bases). The length of the CDR3 is 14 residues. V dropped 1 base and J dropped 4 bases, with 11 bases sitting between them. The germline V gene has CDR1 SGHDT and CDR2 YYEEEE.

This clonotype showed up many times. The CDR3 region has the DNA TGTGCCAGCAGACCCGGAGTATTTGAGCAGTACTTC. This codes for CASRPGVFEQYF. The V gene is TRBV28, the J gene TRBJ2-7; no definite D call. The germline gives CDR1 MDHEN, CDR2 SYDVKM. This CDR3 contains 12 residues. V was shortened by 6 bases and J by 7 bases, with 13 bases between the two germline ends.

This sequence joins TRBV7-2 and TRBJ1-5, with 7 bases aligning to TRBD1. V shed 1 base, J shed 7 bases, and the junction held 10 bases outside the gene matches. The CDR3 is made up of 16 amino acids. Germline-derived CDR1 and CDR2 are SGHTA and FQGNSA. The CDR3 here is CASSLGRQGVVQPQHF. In nucleotides, the CDR3 is TGTGCCAGCAGCTTAGGTAGGCAGGGGGTGGTCCAGCCCCAGCATTTT.

This clonotype was found a few times. The rearrangement uses TRBV27 and TRBJ1-6, with TRBD1 identical over 7 bases. This CDR3 has 17 amino acids. The germline V gene has CDR1 MNHEY and CDR2 SMNVEV (reference sequence). With V trimmed by 6 bases and J by 1 base, 9 bases remained unmatched. CDR3 sequence reads: CASSLDRAGSYNSPLHF. For the CDR3, the DNA is TGTGCCAGCAGCCTCGACAGGGCCGGGTCCTATAATTCACCCCTCCACTTT.